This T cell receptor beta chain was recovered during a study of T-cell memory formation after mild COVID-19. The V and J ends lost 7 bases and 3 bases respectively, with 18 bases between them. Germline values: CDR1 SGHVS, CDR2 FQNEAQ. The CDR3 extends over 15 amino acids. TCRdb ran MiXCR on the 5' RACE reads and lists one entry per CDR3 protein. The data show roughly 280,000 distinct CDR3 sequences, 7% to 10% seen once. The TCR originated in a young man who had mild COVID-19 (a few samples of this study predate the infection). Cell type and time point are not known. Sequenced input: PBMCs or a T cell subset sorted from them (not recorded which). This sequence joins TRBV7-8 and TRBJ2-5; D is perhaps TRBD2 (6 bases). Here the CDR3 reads CASNTISAGKETQYF. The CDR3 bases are TGTGCCAGCAATACGATATCGGCGGGGAAAGAGACCCAGTACTTC.